Listed here is a single T cell receptor (beta chain). The sample originates from a study of blood T cell repertoires in COVID-19. Across the study: Samples came from the United States, Italy and Spain, spanning acute and convalescent COVID-19.

Authors' data handling: Nucleated cell counts were estimated from reference gene primer amplification. Only in-frame clones appear in the TCRdb table, and some are missing; sequencing was by immunoSEQ multiplex PCR. That table gives V, J and clone size, and the DNA gave D and trimming. This table holds roughly 64,000 clones, 70% to 90% found once. This receptor was taken from a man over 45 with active COVID-19. The source material was peripheral blood.

The CDR3 DNA reads TGCAGTGCTAGTAAGGGGCTGAACACTGAAGCTTTCTTT. Amino acids: CSASKGLNTEAFF. The gene calls are TRBV20-1 and TRBJ1-1; a weak D match, TRBD1 (5 bases). CDR3 length equals 13 residues. The germline V gene encodes CDR1 DFQATT and CDR2 SNEGSKA (reference sequence). Trimming pared 3 bases from V and 0 bases from J, leaving 8 bases between.